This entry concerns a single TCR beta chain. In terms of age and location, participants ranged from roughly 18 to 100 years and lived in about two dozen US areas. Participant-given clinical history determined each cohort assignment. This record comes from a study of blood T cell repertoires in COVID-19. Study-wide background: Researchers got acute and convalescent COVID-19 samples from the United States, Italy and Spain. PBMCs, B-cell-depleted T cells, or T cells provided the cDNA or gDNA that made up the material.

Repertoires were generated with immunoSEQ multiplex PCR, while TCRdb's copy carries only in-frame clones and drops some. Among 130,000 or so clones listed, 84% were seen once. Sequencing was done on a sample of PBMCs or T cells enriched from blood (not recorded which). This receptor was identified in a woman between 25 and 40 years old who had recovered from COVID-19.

CDR3 sequence reads: CASSQEPGTGANVLTF. The CDR3 region has the DNA TGCGCCAGCAGCCAAGAACCCGGGACTGGGGCCAACGTCCTGACTTTC. This sequence joins TRBV4-3 and TRBJ2-6, with D perhaps matching TRBD2 (5 bases). Trimming shortened V by 0 bases and J by 2 bases, and 8 bases separated the two germline ends. The CDR3 extends over 16 amino acids. Germline CDR1 and CDR2: LGHNA and YSLEER.